The sequence of this TCR beta chain was determined in a study of CD8 T cells in Susac syndrome (dated by TCRdb to between 2017 and 2020). Study-level background: Among the Susac syndrome patients who were sequenced, clinically active disease was present in more than five and clinical remission was observed in under ten. At blood withdrawal, Susac syndrome patients were therapy-naive, treated with corticosteroids (with IVIg additionally given to some), or treated with IVIg alone. Whether CD8+ T cell activation and differentiation in Susac syndrome was antigen driven was tested using repertoire sequencing. Clonality of the CD8+ T cell repertoire was compared between about a dozen healthy donors, approximately 14 Susac syndrome patients and roughly 16 multiple sclerosis patients.

RNA was extracted with the RNeasy kit and roughly 0.5 to 1 ug was reverse transcribed using random hexamers. The immunoSEQ multiplex PCR assay, which covers 54 Vbeta and 13 Jbeta segments, was used to amplify TCR beta CDR3 regions. PCR amplification bias was corrected by using a synthetic template baseline for primer optimization and computational correction. On the study's bioinformatics: Only productive sequences were kept, with reads annotated to V, D and J genes according to IMGT and analyzed in immunoSEQ Analyzer. Clonality was computed as one minus Shannon entropy normalized by log2 of the number of productive unique sequences. For each patient and control, public and private clones were evaluated within the 100 most prevalent clones. Clones were defined as Susac-specific when absent from the healthy and MS cohorts, from fewer than 1,200 published viral clones and from other ImmuneACCESS disease sequences. Through fastp at Q25 and MiXCR, TCRdb rebuilt clones from the public reads, retaining in-frame beta chains. All rows with the same CDR3 protein become a single entry with the most common DNA and genes. The V and J calls and clone size come from TCRdb's table, not from the authors' own analysis. The sample table holds fewer than 90,000 distinct CDR3 sequences, of which approximately 94% were seen once. The top ten clones comprise less than 0.6% of the sample.

Peripheral blood CD8+ and CD4+ T cells from healthy donors, Susac syndrome patients and multiple sclerosis patients were profiled by high-throughput TCR beta sequencing. The Susac syndrome patients fulfilled recently defined diagnostic criteria for either definite or probable disease. Bulk CD8+ and CD4+ T cells were purified by magnetic negative isolation, whereas CD8+ TEMRA cells were enriched by FACS. Blood was collected in EDTA tubes and processed within 24 hours, with PBMCs isolated through density gradient centrifugation. PBMCs intended for TCR sequencing were frozen in liquid nitrogen and were later thawed in a 37 degrees C water bath. A purity of at least 90% was achieved for sorted or isolated CD4+, CD8+ and CD8+ TEMRA cells. What the research found in general, with its limitations: Clonal expansion was seen in Susac syndrome CD8+ repertoires, peaking in CD8+ TEMRA cells and being greater in clinically active patients than in remitting ones. Roughly 15 and five Susac-specific public clones were found in the total CD8+ and CD8+ TEMRA repertoires, respectively. The study acknowledged that relatively few individuals were included in the TCR sequencing and HLA analysis.

CDR1 and CDR2, per the germline V gene, are SGDLS and YYNGEE. CDR3 length: 15 amino acids, cysteine to phenylalanine. The only DNA kept is the CDR3, 45 bases in frame from the first base. V trim: 3 bases; J trim: 4 bases; unmatched bases: 6. Concerning this clonotype: Its antigen remains unidentified. No much larger clonotype is one base removed from it; base qualities were not supplied.

The clonotype comes from a human donor with Susac syndrome. The rearranged chain carries TRBV9 and TRBJ2-1; 8 nucleotides in the junction match TRBD2. Sequencing input: CD8+ T cells from PBMCs. The CDR3 corresponds to CASSASGGPYNEQFF. The nucleotide sequence is TGTGCCAGCAGCGCAAGCGGGGGTCCATACAATGAGCAGTTCTTC.